This T cell receptor (beta chain) was observed in a study of blood T cells in healthy people across ages. Regarding the study as a whole: Roughly linearly, TCR beta diversity per million T cells fell as age increased. The study lacked donor CMV status, which possibly confounded expanded clonotype changes. Donors of long life had a larger count of naive CD4+ cells and greater diversity than aged donors.

A few counts support this clonotype. The antigen is not known. Germline trimming cut 4 bases from V and 3 bases from J; bases unmatched to any gene: 6. The germline CDR1 and CDR2 sequences are DFQATT and SNEGSKA (reference sequence). CDR3 size: 13 residues. Together with a sample-barcoded 5' primer, a J-beta primer mix was included in a second PCR lasting roughly 6 to 12 cycles. Each CDR3 protein is one row after TCRdb ran MiXCR on the 5' RACE reads. This repertoire shows under 1 million distinct CDR3 sequences, roughly 44% found once; its top ten account for under 20%. Ranging in age from about 6 to 95, the donors were healthy Caucasian individuals from Russia.

The sample was blood. The chain is built from TRBV20-1 and TRBJ2-7, with TRBD1 matching 7 bases. The TCR was taken from a man between 60 and 75 years old in good health. The CDR3 DNA sequence: TGCAGTGCTACCGGGACAGAAGGCTACGAGCAGTACTTC. Amino acid sequence: CSATGTEGYEQYF.